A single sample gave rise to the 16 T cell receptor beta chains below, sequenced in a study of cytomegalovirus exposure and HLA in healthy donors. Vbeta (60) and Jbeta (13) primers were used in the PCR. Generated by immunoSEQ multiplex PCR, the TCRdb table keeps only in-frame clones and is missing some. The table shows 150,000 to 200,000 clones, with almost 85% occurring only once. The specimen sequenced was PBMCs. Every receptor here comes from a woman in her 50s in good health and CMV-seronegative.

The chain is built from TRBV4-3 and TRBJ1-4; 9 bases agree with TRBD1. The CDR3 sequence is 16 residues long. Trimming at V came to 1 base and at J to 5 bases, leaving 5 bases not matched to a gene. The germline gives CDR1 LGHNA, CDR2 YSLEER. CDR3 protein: CASSQGGTGRNEKLFF. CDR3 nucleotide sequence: TGCGCCAGCAGCCAAGGGGGGACAGGGAGAAATGAAAAACTGTTTTTT.

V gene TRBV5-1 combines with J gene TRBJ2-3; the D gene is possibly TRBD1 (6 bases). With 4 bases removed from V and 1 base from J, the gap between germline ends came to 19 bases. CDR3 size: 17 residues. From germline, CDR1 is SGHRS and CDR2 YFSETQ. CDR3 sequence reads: CASSPQTDSLGTDTQYF. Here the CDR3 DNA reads TGCGCCAGCAGCCCCCAAACGGACAGTCTTGGCACAGATACGCAGTATTTT.

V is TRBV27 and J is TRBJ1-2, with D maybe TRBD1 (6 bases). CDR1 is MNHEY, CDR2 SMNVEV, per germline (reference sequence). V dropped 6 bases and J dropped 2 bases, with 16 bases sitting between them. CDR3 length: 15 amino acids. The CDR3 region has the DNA TGTGCCAGCAGACCCCCATGGGGGCCGAACTATGGCTACACCTTC. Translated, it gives CASRPPWGPNYGYTF.

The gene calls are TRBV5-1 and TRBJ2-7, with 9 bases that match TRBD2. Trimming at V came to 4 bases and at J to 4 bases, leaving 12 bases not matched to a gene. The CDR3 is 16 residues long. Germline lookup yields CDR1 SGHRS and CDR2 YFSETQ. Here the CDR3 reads CASSRQEGAGGYEQYF. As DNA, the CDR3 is TGCGCCAGCAGCCGGCAAGAGGGAGCGGGAGGATACGAGCAGTACTTC.

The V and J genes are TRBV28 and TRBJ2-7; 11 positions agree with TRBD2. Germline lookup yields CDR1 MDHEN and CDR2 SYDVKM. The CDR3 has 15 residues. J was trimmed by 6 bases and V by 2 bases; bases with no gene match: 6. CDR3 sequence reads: CASSLPVAGGREQYF. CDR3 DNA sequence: TGTGCCAGCAGTTTACCAGTAGCGGGAGGGCGCGAGCAGTACTTC.

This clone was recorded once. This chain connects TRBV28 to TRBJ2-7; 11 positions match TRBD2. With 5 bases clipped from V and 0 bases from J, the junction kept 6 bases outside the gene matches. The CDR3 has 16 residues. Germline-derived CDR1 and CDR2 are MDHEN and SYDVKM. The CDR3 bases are TGTGCCAGCAGTACTAGCGGGAGCTCCTTCTCCTACGAGCAGTACTTC. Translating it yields CASSTSGSSFSYEQYF.

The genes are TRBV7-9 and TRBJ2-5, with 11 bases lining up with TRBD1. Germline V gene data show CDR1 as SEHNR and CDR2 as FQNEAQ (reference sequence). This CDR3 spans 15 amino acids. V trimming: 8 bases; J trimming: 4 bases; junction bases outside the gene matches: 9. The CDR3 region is CASGEGQGVLETQYF. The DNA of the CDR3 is TGTGCCAGCGGGGAGGGACAGGGGGTTTTAGAGACCCAGTACTTC.

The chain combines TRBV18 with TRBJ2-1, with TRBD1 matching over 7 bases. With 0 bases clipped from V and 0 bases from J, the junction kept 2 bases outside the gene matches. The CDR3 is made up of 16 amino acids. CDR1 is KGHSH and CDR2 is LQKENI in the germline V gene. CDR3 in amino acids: CASSPPGGYSYNEQFF. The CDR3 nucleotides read TGTGCCAGCTCACCACCAGGGGGCTACTCCTACAATGAGCAGTTCTTC.

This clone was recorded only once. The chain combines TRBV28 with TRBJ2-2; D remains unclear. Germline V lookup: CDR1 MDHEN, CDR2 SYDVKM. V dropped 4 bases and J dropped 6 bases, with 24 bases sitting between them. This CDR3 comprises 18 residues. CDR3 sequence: CASSSQSPLVARAGELFF. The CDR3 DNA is TGTGCCAGCAGTTCACAGAGCCCCTTAGTGGCGCGCGCCGGGGAGCTGTTTTTT.

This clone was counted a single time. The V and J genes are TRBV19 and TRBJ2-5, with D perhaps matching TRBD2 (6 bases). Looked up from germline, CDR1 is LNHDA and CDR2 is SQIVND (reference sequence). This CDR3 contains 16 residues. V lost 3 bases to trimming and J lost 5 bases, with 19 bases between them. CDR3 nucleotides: TGTGCCAGTAGTATCAACCCGGGACTCCTAGGGGAGACCCAGTACTTC. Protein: CASSINPGLLGETQYF.

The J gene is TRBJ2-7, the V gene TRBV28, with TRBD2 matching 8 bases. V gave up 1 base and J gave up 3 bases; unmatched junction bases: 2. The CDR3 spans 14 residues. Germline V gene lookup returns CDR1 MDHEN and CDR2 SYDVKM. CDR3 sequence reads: CASSLSLADYEQYF. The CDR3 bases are TGTGCCAGCAGTTTATCACTAGCGGACTACGAGCAGTACTTC.

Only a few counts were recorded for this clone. As DNA, the CDR3 is TGTGCCAGCAGCCCGGGACTAGCGGGCTACAATGAGCAGTTCTTC. Translation gives CASSPGLAGYNEQFF. The chain uses TRBV9 and TRBJ2-1; 12 nucleotides match TRBD2. The CDR3 consists of 15 residues. With V trimmed by 4 bases and J by 3 bases, 2 bases remained unmatched. Germline CDR1 reads SGDLS; CDR2 reads YYNGEE. The variable domain in full, completed from reference TRBV9 and TRBJ2-1, reads DSGVTQTPKHLITATGQRVTLRCSPRSGDLSVYWYQQSLDQGLQFLIQYYNGEERAKGNILERFSAQQFPDLHSELNLSSLELGDSALYFCASSPGLAGYNEQFFGPGTRLTVL.

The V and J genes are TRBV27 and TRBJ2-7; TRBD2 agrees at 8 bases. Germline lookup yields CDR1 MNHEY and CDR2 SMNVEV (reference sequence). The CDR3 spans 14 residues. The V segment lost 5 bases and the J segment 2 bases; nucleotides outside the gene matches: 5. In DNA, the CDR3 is TGTGCCAGCAGTCGGGAGGGCCACACCTACGAGCAGTACTTC. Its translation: CASSREGHTYEQYF.

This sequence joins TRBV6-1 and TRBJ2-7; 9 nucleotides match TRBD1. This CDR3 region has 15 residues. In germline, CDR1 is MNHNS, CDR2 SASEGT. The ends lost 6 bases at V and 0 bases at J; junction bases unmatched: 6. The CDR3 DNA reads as TGTGCCAGCAGCCCGGACAGGGGAAGCTCCTACGAGCAGTACTTC. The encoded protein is CASSPDRGSSYEQYF.

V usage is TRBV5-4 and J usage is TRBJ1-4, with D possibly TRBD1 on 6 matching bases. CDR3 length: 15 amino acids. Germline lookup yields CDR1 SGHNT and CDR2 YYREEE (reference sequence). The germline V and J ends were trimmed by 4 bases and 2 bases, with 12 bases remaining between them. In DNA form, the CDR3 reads TGTGCCAGCAGCCAGTTCGACAGGACTAATGAAAAACTGTTTTTT. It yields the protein CASSQFDRTNEKLFF.

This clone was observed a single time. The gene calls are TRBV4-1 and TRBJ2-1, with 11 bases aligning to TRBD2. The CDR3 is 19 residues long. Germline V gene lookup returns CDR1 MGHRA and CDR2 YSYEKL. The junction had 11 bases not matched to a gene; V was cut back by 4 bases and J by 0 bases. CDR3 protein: CASSPGTSGFMSSYNEQFF. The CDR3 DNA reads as TGCGCCAGCAGCCCCGGGACTAGCGGATTCATGAGCTCCTACAATGAGCAGTTCTTC.